Shown below are 10 T cell receptor beta chains from a single sample sequenced in a study of shared clonotypes between healthy human individuals. Profiled with immunoSEQ multiplex PCR; TCRdb holds only in-frame clones, not every one. The sample lists 2 million to 2.5 million clones; nearly 97% were seen once. Sequenced input: naive CD4+ T cells sorted from blood. Subset reported: CD45RA+ positively selected. These receptor sequences come from a young man in good health.

The V call is TRBV27, the J call TRBJ2-7; possible D gene TRBD1, 6 bases. CDR1 MNHEY and CDR2 SMNVEV come from the germline V gene (reference sequence). This CDR3 comprises 14 residues. V was cut by 3 bases and J by 5 bases, with 14 bases left in between. As DNA, the CDR3 is TGTGCCAGCAGTTTCTTTAGGGGACATGACGAGCAGTACTTC. It codes for CASSFFRGHDEQYF.

This chain uses TRBV5-4 with TRBJ1-3, with D hard to call. The V gene lost 0 bases and the J gene lost 0 bases, with 13 bases spanning the gap. The CDR3 contains 17 residues. CDR1 is SGHNT and CDR2 is YYREEE in the germline V gene (reference sequence). CDR3 in amino acids: CASSLVSYPASGNTIYF. CDR3 bases: TGTGCCAGCAGCTTGGTATCTTATCCAGCCTCTGGAAACACCATATATTTT.

This chain joins TRBV5-1 and TRBJ1-2, with D unresolved. The CDR3 spans 13 residues. Trimming removed 7 bases at V and 3 bases at J, with 13 bases between. Germline CDR1 and CDR2: SGHRS and YFSETQ. CDR3 loop: CASAFKGDYGYTF. The CDR3 DNA reads as TGCGCCAGCGCCTTTAAGGGAGACTATGGCTACACCTTC.

The CDR3 region has the DNA TGTGCCAGCAGCTTATCCTTCCTGGTCGGGCATGAGCAGTTCTTC. It codes for CASSLSFLVGHEQFF. The chain employs TRBV11-2 and TRBJ2-1; D remains ambiguous. The germline V gene encodes CDR1 SGHAT and CDR2 FQNNGV. This CDR3 has 15 residues. V was cut by 2 bases and J by 8 bases, with 16 bases left in between. Variable domain in full (rest from reference TRBV11-2 and TRBJ2-1): EAGVAQSPRYKIIEKRQSVAFWCNPISGHATLYWYQQILGQGPKLLIQFQNNGVVDDSQLPKDRFSAERLKGVDSTLKIQPAKLEDSAVYLCASSLSFLVGHEQFFGPGTRLTVL.

This clone is a singleton in its sample. V is TRBV5-4 and J is TRBJ2-7, with a possible D match to TRBD1 (7 bases). The V and J ends lost 4 bases and 7 bases respectively, with 21 bases between them. Germline assignment: CDR1 SGHNT and CDR2 YYREEE (reference sequence). This CDR3 contains 15 residues. The DNA for the CDR3 is TGTGCCAGCAGCCCACAGGGGAGGCTACCGGGAGAGCAGTACTTC. This gives the protein CASSPQGRLPGEQYF.

The chain carries TRBV5-1 and TRBJ2-1, with 7 positions matching TRBD2. The length of the CDR3 is 14 residues. The J segment lost 7 bases and the V segment lost 6 bases, leaving 10 bases of the junction unmatched. Germline CDR1 reads SGHRS; CDR2 reads YFSETQ. CDR3 sequence: CASTRELPGNEQFF. CDR3 nucleotides: TGCGCCAGCACGCGGGAGCTCCCGGGAAATGAGCAGTTCTTC.

The gene calls are TRBV28 and TRBJ2-3, with D possibly matching TRBD2 (6 bases). V lost 6 bases, J lost 0 bases, and 13 bases lay in between. The CDR3 totals 15 residues. Germline V gene data show CDR1 as MDHEN and CDR2 as SYDVKM. CDR3 in DNA: TGTGCCAGCAGCTTGATCCGGGGGAGCACAGATACGCAGTATTTT. It encodes CASSLIRGSTDTQYF.

This clone was seen a single time. The chain recombines TRBV7-2 with TRBJ2-5; no firm D call. Germline lookup yields CDR1 SGHTA and CDR2 FQGNSA. Trimming stripped 5 bases from V and 5 bases from J, with 9 bases between. The CDR3 is 12 residues long. The CDR3 protein is CASSRVGETQYF. The CDR3 coding sequence is TGTGCCAGCAGCCGCGTTGGGGAGACCCAGTACTTC.

This rearrangement joins TRBV25-1 to TRBJ2-1; TRBD1 agrees at 7 bases. Per the germline V gene, CDR1 is MGHDK and CDR2 is SYGVNS. This CDR3 has 14 residues. Unmatched junction bases numbered 2, after V lost 6 bases and J lost 0 bases. CDR3 in amino acids: CASRGQVSYNEQFF. The CDR3 nucleotides are TGTGCCAGCAGAGGACAGGTCTCCTACAATGAGCAGTTCTTC.

This clone was counted only a few times. The chain combines TRBV2 with TRBJ2-3; D possibly corresponds to TRBD2 (6 bases). Trimming removed 7 bases from V and 5 bases from J, with 16 bases in between. This CDR3 comprises 14 residues. Germline CDR1 SNHLY, CDR2 FYNNEI. The DNA of the CDR3 is TGTGCCAGCAATCTCGCGCGGGACCGAGATACGCAGTATTTT. Translated, it gives CASNLARDRDTQYF.